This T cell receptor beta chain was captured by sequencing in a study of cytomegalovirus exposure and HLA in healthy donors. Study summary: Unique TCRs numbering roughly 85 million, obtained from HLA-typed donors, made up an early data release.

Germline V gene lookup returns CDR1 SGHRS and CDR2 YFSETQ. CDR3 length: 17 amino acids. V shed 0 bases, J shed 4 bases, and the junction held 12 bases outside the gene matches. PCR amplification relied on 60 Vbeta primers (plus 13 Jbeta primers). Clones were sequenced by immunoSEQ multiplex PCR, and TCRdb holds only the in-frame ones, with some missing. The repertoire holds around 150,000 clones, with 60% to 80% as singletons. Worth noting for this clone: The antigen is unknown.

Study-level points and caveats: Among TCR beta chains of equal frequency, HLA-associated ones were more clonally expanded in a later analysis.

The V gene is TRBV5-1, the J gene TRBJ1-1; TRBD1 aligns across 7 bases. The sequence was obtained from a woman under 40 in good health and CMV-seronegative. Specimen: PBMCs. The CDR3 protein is CASSLAHLTGVGTEAFF. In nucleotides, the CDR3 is TGCGCCAGCAGCTTGGCCCACCTCACAGGGGTGGGCACTGAAGCTTTCTTT.